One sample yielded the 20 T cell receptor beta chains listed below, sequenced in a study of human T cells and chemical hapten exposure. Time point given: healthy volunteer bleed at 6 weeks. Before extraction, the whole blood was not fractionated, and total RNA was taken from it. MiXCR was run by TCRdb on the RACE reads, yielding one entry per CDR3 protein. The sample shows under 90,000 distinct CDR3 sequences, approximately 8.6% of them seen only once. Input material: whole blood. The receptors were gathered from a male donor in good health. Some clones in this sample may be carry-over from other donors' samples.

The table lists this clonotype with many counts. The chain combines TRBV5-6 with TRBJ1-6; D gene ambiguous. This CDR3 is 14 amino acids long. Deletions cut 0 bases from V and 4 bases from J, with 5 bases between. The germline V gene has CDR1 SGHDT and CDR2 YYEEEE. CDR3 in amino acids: CASSLEGYNSPLHF. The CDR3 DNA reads TGTGCCAGCAGCTTGGAGGGATATAATTCACCCCTCCACTTT.

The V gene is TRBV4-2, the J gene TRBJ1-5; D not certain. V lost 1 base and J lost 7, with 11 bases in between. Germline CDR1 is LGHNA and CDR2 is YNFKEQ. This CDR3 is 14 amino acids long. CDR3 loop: CASSQVKGKQPQHF. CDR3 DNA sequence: TGTGCCAGCAGCCAAGTCAAGGGAAAACAGCCCCAGCATTTT.

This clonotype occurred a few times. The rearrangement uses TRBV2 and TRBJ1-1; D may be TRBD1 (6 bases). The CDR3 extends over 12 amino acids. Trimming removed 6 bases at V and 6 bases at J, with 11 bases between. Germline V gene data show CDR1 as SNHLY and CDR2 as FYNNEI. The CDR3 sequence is CASSRGTPEAFF. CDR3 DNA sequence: TGTGCCAGCAGCAGGGGTACGCCTGAAGCTTTCTTT.

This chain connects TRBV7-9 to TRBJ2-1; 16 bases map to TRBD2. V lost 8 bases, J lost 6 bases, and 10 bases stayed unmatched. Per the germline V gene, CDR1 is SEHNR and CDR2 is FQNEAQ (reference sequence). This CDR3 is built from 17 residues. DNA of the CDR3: TGTGCCAGCCCCGGGACTAGCGGGAGGGCCTTAAGCAATGAGCAGTTCTTC. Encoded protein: CASPGTSGRALSNEQFF.

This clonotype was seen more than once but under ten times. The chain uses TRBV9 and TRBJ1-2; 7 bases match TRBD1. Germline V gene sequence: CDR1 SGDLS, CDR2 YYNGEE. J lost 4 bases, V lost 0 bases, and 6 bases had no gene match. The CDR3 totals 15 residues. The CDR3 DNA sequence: TGTGCCAGCAGCGTAGGGGTAGGGGGCTCCTATGGCTACACCTTC. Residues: CASSVGVGGSYGYTF.

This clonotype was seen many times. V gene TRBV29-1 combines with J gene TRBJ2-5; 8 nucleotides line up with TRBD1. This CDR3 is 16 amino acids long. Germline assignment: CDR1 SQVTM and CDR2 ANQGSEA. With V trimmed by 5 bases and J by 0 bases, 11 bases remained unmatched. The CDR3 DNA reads TGCAGCGTTTTCGACTCCGGACAGGGAAACCAAGAGACCCAGTACTTC. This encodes CSVFDSGQGNQETQYF.

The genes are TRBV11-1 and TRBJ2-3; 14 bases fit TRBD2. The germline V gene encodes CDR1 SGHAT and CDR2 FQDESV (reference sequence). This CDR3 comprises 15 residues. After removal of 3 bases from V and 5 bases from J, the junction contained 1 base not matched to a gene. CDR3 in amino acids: CASSFGLAGGDTQYF. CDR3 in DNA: TGTGCCAGCAGCTTCGGACTAGCGGGAGGAGATACGCAGTATTTT. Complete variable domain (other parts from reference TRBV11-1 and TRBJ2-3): EAEVAQSPRYKITEKSQAVAFWCDPISGHATLYWYRQILGQGPELLVQFQDESVVDDSQLPKDRFSAERLKGVDSTLKIQPAELGDSAMYLCASSFGLAGGDTQYFGPGTRLTVL.

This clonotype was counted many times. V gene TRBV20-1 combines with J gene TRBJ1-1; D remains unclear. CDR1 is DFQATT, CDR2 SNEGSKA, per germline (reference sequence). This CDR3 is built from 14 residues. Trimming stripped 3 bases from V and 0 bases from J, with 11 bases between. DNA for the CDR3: TGCAGTGCTAGGTCGGGCAGGATGAACACTGAAGCTTTCTTT. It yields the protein CSARSGRMNTEAFF.

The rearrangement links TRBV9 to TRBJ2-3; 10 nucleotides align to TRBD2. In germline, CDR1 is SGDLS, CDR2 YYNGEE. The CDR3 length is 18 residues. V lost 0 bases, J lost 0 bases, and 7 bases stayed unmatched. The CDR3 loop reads CASSVGPPGLASTDTQYF. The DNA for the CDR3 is TGTGCCAGCAGCGTAGGACCCCCGGGACTAGCGAGCACAGATACGCAGTATTTT.

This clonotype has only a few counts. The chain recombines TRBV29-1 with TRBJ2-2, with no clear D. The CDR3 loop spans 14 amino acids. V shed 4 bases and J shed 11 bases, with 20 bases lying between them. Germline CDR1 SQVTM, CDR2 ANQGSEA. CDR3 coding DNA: TGCAGCGTTGCTAAGGGCGGACCGCGAGGAGAGCTGTTTTTT. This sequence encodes CSVAKGGPRGELFF.

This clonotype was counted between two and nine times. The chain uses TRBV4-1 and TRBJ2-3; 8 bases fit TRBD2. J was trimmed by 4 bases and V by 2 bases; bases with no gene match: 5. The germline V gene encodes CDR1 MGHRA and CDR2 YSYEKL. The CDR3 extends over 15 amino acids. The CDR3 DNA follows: TGCGCCAGCAGCCAATTGCGGGAGGCCCCAGATACGCAGTATTTT. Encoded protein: CASSQLREAPDTQYF.

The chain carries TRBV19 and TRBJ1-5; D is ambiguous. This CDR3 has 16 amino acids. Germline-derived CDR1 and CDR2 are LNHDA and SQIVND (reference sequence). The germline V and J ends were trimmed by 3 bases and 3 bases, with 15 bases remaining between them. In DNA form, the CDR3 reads TGTGCCAGTAGTATTCACGGGAGGAACATCAATCAGCCCCAGCATTTT. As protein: CASSIHGRNINQPQHF.

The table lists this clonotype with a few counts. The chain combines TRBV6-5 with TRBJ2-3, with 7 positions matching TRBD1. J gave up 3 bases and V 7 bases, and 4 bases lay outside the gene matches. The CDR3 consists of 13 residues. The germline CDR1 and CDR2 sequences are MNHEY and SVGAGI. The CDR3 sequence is CASTGTVTDTQYF. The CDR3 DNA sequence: TGTGCCAGCACTGGGACAGTAACAGATACGCAGTATTTT.

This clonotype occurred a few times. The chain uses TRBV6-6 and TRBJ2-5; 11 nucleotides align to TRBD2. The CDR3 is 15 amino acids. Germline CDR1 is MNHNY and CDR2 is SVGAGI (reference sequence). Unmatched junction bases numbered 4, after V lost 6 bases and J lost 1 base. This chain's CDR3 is CASSYSGGGQETQYF. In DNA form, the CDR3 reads TGTGCCAGCAGCTATAGCGGGGGGGGCCAAGAGACCCAGTACTTC.

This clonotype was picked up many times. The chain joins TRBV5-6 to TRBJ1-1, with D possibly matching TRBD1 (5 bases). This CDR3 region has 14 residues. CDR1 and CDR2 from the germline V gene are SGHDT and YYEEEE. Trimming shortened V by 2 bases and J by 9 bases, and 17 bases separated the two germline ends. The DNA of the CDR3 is TGTGCCAGCAGCTTTCTGACAGCCTTAGATCAAGCTTTCTTT. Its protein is CASSFLTALDQAFF.

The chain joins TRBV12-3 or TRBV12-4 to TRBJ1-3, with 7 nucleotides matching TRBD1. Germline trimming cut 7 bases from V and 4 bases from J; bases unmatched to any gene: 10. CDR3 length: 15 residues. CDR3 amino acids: CASTFPTGQGNTIYF. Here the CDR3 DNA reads TGTGCCAGCACCTTTCCGACAGGGCAAGGAAACACCATATATTTT.

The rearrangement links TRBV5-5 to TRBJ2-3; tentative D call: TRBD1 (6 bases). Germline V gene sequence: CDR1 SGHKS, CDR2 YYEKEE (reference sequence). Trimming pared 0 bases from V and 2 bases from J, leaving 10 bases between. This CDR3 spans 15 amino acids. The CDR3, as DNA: TGTGCCAGCAGCTTGGTCCAGGGGTACACAGATACGCAGTATTTT. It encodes CASSLVQGYTDTQYF.

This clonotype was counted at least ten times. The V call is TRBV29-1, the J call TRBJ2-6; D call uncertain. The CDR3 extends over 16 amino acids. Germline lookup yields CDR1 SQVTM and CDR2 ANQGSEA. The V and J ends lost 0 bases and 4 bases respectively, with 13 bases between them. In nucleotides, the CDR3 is TGCAGCGTTGAAGAATTCGGGCCGTCCGGGGCCAACGTCCTGACTTTC. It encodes CSVEEFGPSGANVLTF.

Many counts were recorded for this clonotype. CDR3 sequence reads: CAMGREGPADTQYF. The CDR3 coding sequence is TGTGCCATGGGGCGGGAGGGCCCGGCAGATACGCAGTATTTT. The chain employs TRBV10-3 and TRBJ2-3, with TRBD2 matching 9 bases. There are 14 residues in the CDR3. Per germline, CDR1 ENHRY and CDR2 SYGVKD. With V trimmed by 9 bases and J by 4 bases, 8 bases remained unmatched.

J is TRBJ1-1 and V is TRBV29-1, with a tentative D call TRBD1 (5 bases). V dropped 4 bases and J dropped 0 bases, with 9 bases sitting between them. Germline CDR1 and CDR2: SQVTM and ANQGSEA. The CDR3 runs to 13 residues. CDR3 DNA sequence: TGCAGCGTTGTTAGACAGCTGAACACTGAAGCTTTCTTT. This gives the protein CSVVRQLNTEAFF.